This passage covers 3 T cell receptor beta chains from one sample sequenced in a study of control samples from healthy donors and cancer patients. Clones were sequenced by immunoSEQ multiplex PCR, and TCRdb holds only the in-frame ones, with some missing. Of tens of thousands of clones listed, roughly 89% are singletons. The sample was PBMCs. The receptors come from a man in his sixties with colorectal cancer.

The gene calls are TRBV5-1 and TRBJ2-3, with 7 bases lining up with TRBD1. CDR3 length: 17 residues. Germline values: CDR1 SGHRS, CDR2 YFSETQ. Losses at the gene ends were 2 bases for V and 1 base for J; bases not matched to a gene: 10. Here the CDR3 DNA reads TGCGCCAGCAGCTTAAGACCGGGACAGCAGGGCACAGATACGCAGTATTTT. Translated, it gives CASSLRPGQQGTDTQYF.

There are a few counts of this clone. The chain combines TRBV2 with TRBJ1-1, with 10 bases fitting TRBD1. Losses at the gene ends were 9 bases for V and 5 bases for J; bases not matched to a gene: 6. This CDR3 contains 13 residues. CDR1 and CDR2 from the germline V gene are SNHLY and FYNNEI. The CDR3 region has the DNA TGTGCCAGAGAGGGACAGGGGCGGACTGAAGCTTTCTTT. It encodes CAREGQGRTEAFF.

The gene calls are TRBV6-5 and TRBJ1-6; tentatively, D is TRBD1 (5 bases). The V and J ends lost 6 bases and 7 bases respectively, with 13 bases between them. The germline V gene encodes CDR1 MNHEY and CDR2 SVGAGI. The CDR3 loop spans 14 amino acids. CDR3 residues: CASSAGTENSPLHF. The CDR3, as DNA: TGTGCCAGCAGCGCCGGGACGGAGAATTCACCCCTCCACTTT.